This T cell receptor (beta chain) was sequenced during a study of regulatory T cells in long-lasting Graves disease. With iRepertoire HTBI primers and Arm-PCR of CDR3 regions, TCR beta libraries were built. TCRdb used MiXCR to reprocess the multiplex PCR reads, holding one entry per CDR3 protein. The repertoire consists of about 500,000 distinct CDR3 sequences, with 9.5% to 15% occurring once and the leading ten covering approximately 9.6%. Germline V gene lookup returns CDR1 DFQATT and CDR2 SNEGSKA (reference sequence). With V trimmed by 6 bases and J by 4 bases, 7 bases remained unmatched. This CDR3 is 13 amino acids long. At least ten counts were recorded for this clonotype. Time point reported: newly diagnosed GD, antithyroid drugs for less than 3 months. PBMC RNA served as the TCR library source. Peripheral blood, around 9 milliliters per patient, was collected in EDTA tubes. These data are also associated with another study on T cells in Graves' hyperthyroidism and ophthalmopathy.

The clonotype comes from a woman in her twenties or thirties with Graves disease. The chain carries TRBV20-1 and TRBJ1-2, with TRBD1 identical over 8 bases. The source material was peripheral blood mononuclear cells (PBMCs), sampled at new diagnosis, from a patient treated with antithyroid drugs. The CDR3 nucleotides read TGCAGTGCCGCATCGGACAGGGCCTATGGCTACACCTTC. Amino acid sequence: CSAASDRAYGYTF.